What follows are 8 T cell receptor beta chains derived from one specimen sequenced in a study of early stage breast cancer tumors. Only in-frame clones appear in the TCRdb table, and some are missing; sequencing was by immunoSEQ multiplex PCR. Found here are thousands of clones, 61% of them singletons; the top ten hold 15% to 20%. The sequenced material came from breast tumor tissue. The receptors stem from a person between 50 and 60 years old with breast cancer.

The gene calls are TRBV2 and TRBJ1-3; no clear D. Per germline, CDR1 SNHLY and CDR2 FYNNEI. The V end lost 8 bases, the J end lost 0 bases, and 5 bases lay between the germline ends. This CDR3 region has 12 residues. CDR3 DNA: TGTGCCAGCGTCAGCTCTGGAAACACCATATATTTT. This sequence encodes CASVSSGNTIYF.

This chain joins TRBV5-8 and TRBJ2-3; D tentatively reads TRBD1 or TRBD2 (5 bases each). The germline CDR1 and CDR2 sequences are SGHTS and YDEGEE. This CDR3 spans 14 amino acids. V was shortened by 4 bases and J by 0 bases, with 9 bases between the two germline ends. CDR3 coding DNA: TGTGCCAGCAGCCTTTGGGGGAGCACAGATACGCAGTATTTT. This sequence encodes CASSLWGSTDTQYF.

This clone was seen a few times. In nucleotides, the CDR3 is TGTGCCAGCAGCCCTAATTCAGGGCGATACAATGAGCAGTTCTTC. It yields the protein CASSPNSGRYNEQFF. The chain has TRBV9 and TRBJ2-1; D is possibly TRBD1 (5 bases). The length of the CDR3 is 15 residues. The germline CDR1 and CDR2 sequences are SGDLS and YYNGEE. V gave up 4 bases and J gave up 4 bases, with 15 bases separating them. The full variable domain, rest sourced from reference TRBV9 and TRBJ2-1, is DSGVTQTPKHLITATGQRVTLRCSPRSGDLSVYWYQQSLDQGLQFLIQYYNGEERAKGNILERFSAQQFPDLHSELNLSSLELGDSALYFCASSPNSGRYNEQFFGPGTRLTVL.

This chain connects TRBV14 to TRBJ2-5; 13 nucleotides line up with TRBD2. Per the germline V gene, CDR1 is SGHDN and CDR2 is FVKESK. This CDR3 contains 15 residues. V lost 0 bases and J lost 5; bases outside the gene matches: 0. The DNA for the CDR3 is TGTGCCAGCAGCCAAGAGACTAGCGGGAGGGAGACCCAGTACTTC. It is translated as CASSQETSGRETQYF.

This sequence joins TRBV7-2 and TRBJ2-7; D is undetermined. With 0 bases removed from V and 3 bases from J, the gap between germline ends came to 6 bases. The CDR3 totals 13 residues. In germline, CDR1 is SGHTA, CDR2 FQGNSA. The CDR3: CASSLAPNYEQYV. CDR3 bases: TGTGCCAGCAGCTTAGCGCCGAACTACGAGCAGTACGTC.

This clone has just a few counts. J is TRBJ1-2 and V is TRBV29-1; 10 bases are shared with TRBD1. This CDR3 region has 13 residues. The V segment lost 6 bases and the J segment 2 bases; nucleotides outside the gene matches: 3. Germline V gene lookup returns CDR1 SQVTM and CDR2 ANQGSEA. CDR3 sequence: CSVGQGQNYGYTF. The CDR3 DNA is TGCAGCGTGGGACAGGGGCAGAACTATGGCTACACCTTC. The whole variable domain, filled in from reference TRBV29-1 and TRBJ1-2, reads SAVISQKPSRDICQRGTSLTIQCQVDSQVTMMFWYRQQPGQSLTLIATANQGSEATYESGFVIDKFPISRPNLTFSTLTVSNMSPEDSSIYLCSVGQGQNYGYTFGSGTRLTVV.

By sample fraction, this clone is medium-sized. The chain uses TRBV19 and TRBJ2-5; tentative D call: TRBD1 (5 bases). This CDR3 contains 17 residues. Trimming took 8 bases from V and 2 from J, leaving 24 bases between them. Germline loops: CDR1 LNHDA, CDR2 SQIVND (reference sequence). CDR3 amino acids: CASRPSRTVRGQETQYF. For the CDR3, the DNA is TGTGCCAGTCGGCCCTCTCGGACCGTAAGGGGACAAGAGACCCAGTACTTC.

The chain carries TRBV6-6 and TRBJ1-4; no clear D gene. The V gene lost 5 bases and the J gene lost 8 bases, with 15 bases spanning the gap. CDR3 size: 14 residues. Germline CDR1 reads MNHNY; CDR2 reads SVGAGI (reference sequence). CDR3 DNA sequence: TGTGCCAGCAGTCTAGGTCTCTCGGCGGAAAAACTGTTTTTT. Translating it yields CASSLGLSAEKLFF.